A single sample is the source of the 30 T cell receptor beta chains below, sequenced in a study of human T cells and chemical hapten exposure. TCRdb re-called the RACE reads through MiXCR, storing one row per CDR3 protein. This table has tens of thousands of distinct CDR3 sequences, 5.5% to 7.5% appearing once. Documented time point: pre-sensitization, week 0. Treatment indicated: therapeutic diphenylcyclopropenone sensitization with weekly scalp DPC. Specimen: whole blood, collected in connection with sensitization to the hapten diphenylcyclopropenone (DPC). The receptors originated from a woman between 25 and 40 years old with alopecia areata. Some clones in this sample may be carry-over from other donors' samples.

This clonotype was counted between two and nine times. The rearrangement links TRBV12-3 or TRBV12-4 to TRBJ1-2; 7 bases agree with TRBD1. V shed 5 bases, J shed 7 bases, and the junction held 7 bases outside the gene matches. This CDR3 comprises 13 residues. CDR3 nucleotide sequence: TGTGCCAGCAGTCGGACAGGCTCGTTTGGCTACACCTTC. It specifies CASSRTGSFGYTF.

This clonotype has ten or more counts. The chain has TRBV24-1 and TRBJ2-3, with D perhaps matching TRBD1 or TRBD2 (5 bases each). The CDR3 consists of 17 residues. The germline CDR1 and CDR2 sequences are KGHDR and SFDVKD. Trimming removed 4 bases at V and 1 base at J, with 17 bases between. CDR3 bases: TGTGCCACCAGTGACTTAGACCCAGGGAGCGGCACAGATACGCAGTATTTT. Amino acids: CATSDLDPGSGTDTQYF.

Many counts were recorded for this clonotype. The J gene is TRBJ1-5, the V gene TRBV7-8; no clear D gene. This CDR3 has 13 amino acids. CDR1 and CDR2 (germline): SGHVS, FQNEAQ. Trimming took 0 bases from V and 5 from J, leaving 5 bases between them. The CDR3 loop is CASSLADYQPQHF. The CDR3 nucleotides read TGTGCCAGCAGCTTAGCGGATTATCAGCCCCAGCATTTT.

This clonotype was recorded many times. V and J are TRBV6-5 and TRBJ1-1; 10 nucleotides agree with TRBD1. Per germline, CDR1 MNHEY and CDR2 SVGAGI. This CDR3 spans 17 amino acids. V shed 7 bases and J 3 bases; nucleotides not matched to a gene: 14. The CDR3 sequence: CASIPTPGQGTHTEAFF. CDR3 coding DNA: TGTGCCAGCATACCGACGCCGGGACAGGGGACGCACACTGAAGCTTTCTTT.

The sample holds a few counts of this clonotype. This rearrangement joins TRBV6-1 to TRBJ1-5, with TRBD1 identical over 11 bases. This CDR3 is built from 15 residues. The germline V gene has CDR1 MNHNS and CDR2 SASEGT. The ends lost 3 bases at V and 5 bases at J; junction bases unmatched: 3. The CDR3 nucleotides read TGTGCCAGCAGTGATAGGACAGGGGGCTATCAGCCCCAGCATTTT. This translates into CASSDRTGGYQPQHF.

This clonotype was counted many times. The gene calls are TRBV12-3 or TRBV12-4 and TRBJ1-1, with TRBD1 matching 11 bases. V lost 3 bases, J lost 6 bases, and 6 bases stayed unmatched. This CDR3 is built from 15 residues. CDR3 in DNA: TGTGCCAGCAGTTTGGGACAGGGGGAAAGCGCTGAAGCTTTCTTT. It specifies CASSLGQGESAEAFF.

This clonotype was recorded many times. This chain connects TRBV15 to TRBJ1-1; perhaps TRBD1 as D (5 bases). There are 15 residues in the CDR3. CDR1 and CDR2 (germline): LNHNV, YYDKDF (reference sequence). Trimming shortened V by 3 bases and J by 5 bases, and 16 bases separated the two germline ends. The CDR3 DNA reads as TGTGCCACCAGCAGCAGAGGGACCCTGGGTACTGAAGCTTTCTTT. Translated: CATSSRGTLGTEAFF.

This clonotype has at least ten counts. The V call is TRBV2, the J call TRBJ2-6; TRBD2 aligns across 9 bases. The CDR3 totals 21 residues. V shed 7 bases and J 4 bases; nucleotides not matched to a gene: 23. Germline loops: CDR1 SNHLY, CDR2 FYNNEI. The CDR3 nucleotides are TGTGCCAGCACCCCTTTTATCGCTAGCGGGGCCCTCTCGGGGGGGGCCAACGTCCTGACTTTC. As protein: CASTPFIASGALSGGANVLTF.

This clonotype has at least ten counts. The rearrangement uses TRBV29-1 and TRBJ1-2; no reliable D call. Germline CDR1 is SQVTM and CDR2 is ANQGSEA. This CDR3 is built from 12 residues. With 7 bases removed from V and 8 bases from J, the gap between germline ends came to 17 bases. The CDR3 DNA follows: TGCAGCGCAGCTGGGGTGGACTCGGGCTACACCTTC. Translating it yields CSAAGVDSGYTF.

The chain carries TRBV2 and TRBJ1-2; TRBD1 agrees at 9 bases. In germline, CDR1 is SNHLY, CDR2 FYNNEI. The CDR3 contains 13 residues. The trim removed 6 bases at V and 3 bases at J, leaving 2 bases unmatched. In DNA form, the CDR3 reads TGTGCCAGCAGGGACAGGGGATACTATGGCTACACCTTC. It specifies CASRDRGYYGYTF.

This clonotype was detected ten times or more. V and J are TRBV2 and TRBJ2-5; D gene ambiguous. The length of the CDR3 is 14 residues. Germline V gene sequence: CDR1 SNHLY, CDR2 FYNNEI. V lost 7 bases and J lost 4, with 16 bases in between. The CDR3 is CASTPLELGETQYF. The CDR3 coding sequence is TGTGCCAGCACCCCCCTGGAGCTTGGAGAGACCCAGTACTTC.

The CDR3 coding sequence is TGTGCCAGCAGTGAATGGGGCGGGACAAACACTGAAGCTTTCTTT. This sequence encodes CASSEWGGTNTEAFF. The chain recombines TRBV2 with TRBJ1-1; possibly TRBD1 for D (6 bases). Germline V gene sequence: CDR1 SNHLY, CDR2 FYNNEI. This CDR3 contains 15 residues. Trimming pared 2 bases from V and 2 bases from J, leaving 12 bases between.

This clonotype occurred many times. The chain recombines TRBV19 with TRBJ1-5; tentative D call: TRBD1 (5 bases). Germline V lookup: CDR1 LNHDA, CDR2 SQIVND (reference sequence). CDR3 length equals 14 residues. V lost 7 bases, J lost 7 bases, and 17 bases lay in between. The DNA for the CDR3 is TGTGCCAGTACCGGGGCGGGACGGCTACAGCCCCAGCATTTT. Translated, it gives CASTGAGRLQPQHF.

This clonotype was detected ten times or more. V gene TRBV20-1 combines with J gene TRBJ2-7; 9 bases line up with TRBD1. This CDR3 spans 14 amino acids. Germline V gene sequence: CDR1 DFQATT, CDR2 SNEGSKA (reference sequence). Losses at the gene ends were 4 bases for V and 0 bases for J; bases not matched to a gene: 4. The CDR3 nucleotides are TGCAGTGCTACAATGACAGGGGGCTCCTACGAGCAGTACTTC. Translation gives CSATMTGGSYEQYF.

This clonotype was seen at least ten times. CDR3 region: CASSLFSGNEAFF. The CDR3 DNA reads TGTGCCAGCAGTTTATTTAGTGGTAATGAAGCTTTCTTT. The V gene is TRBV12-3 or TRBV12-4, the J gene TRBJ1-1; D unclear. The CDR3 contains 13 residues. Between the trimmed V and J ends, which lost 2 bases and 7 bases, there was a span of 11 bases.

This clonotype appeared many times. The chain uses TRBV18 and TRBJ1-6; 7 bases match TRBD1. The germline CDR1 and CDR2 sequences are KGHSH and LQKENI. J gave up 7 bases and V 1 base, and 7 bases lay outside the gene matches. This CDR3 has 16 residues. The CDR3 DNA follows: TGTGCCAGCTCACCACAGTCAGGACAGGCGAATTCACCCCTCCACTTT. Translating gives CASSPQSGQANSPLHF.

This clonotype was seen ten or more times. The chain joins TRBV29-1 to TRBJ1-1; TRBD1 agrees at 8 bases. Trimming took 4 bases from V and 4 from J; bases not matched to a gene: 11. CDR3 length: 15 residues. The germline gives CDR1 SQVTM, CDR2 ANQGSEA. The CDR3: CSVANSQGAPTEAFF. The CDR3 DNA reads as TGCAGCGTTGCGAACTCGCAGGGGGCGCCCACTGAAGCTTTCTTT. Supplemented by reference TRBV29-1 and TRBJ1-1, the full variable domain reads SAVISQKPSRDICQRGTSLTIQCQVDSQVTMMFWYRQQPGQSLTLIATANQGSEATYESGFVIDKFPISRPNLTFSTLTVSNMSPEDSSIYLCSVANSQGAPTEAFFGQGTRLTVV.

This clonotype was observed many times. The CDR3 spells CASSPLEWAQTHGGYTF. In DNA, the CDR3 is TGTGCCAGCAGCCCCCTCGAATGGGCACAAACACACGGAGGCTACACCTTC. This rearrangement joins TRBV3-1 to TRBJ1-2; D unclear. CDR1 and CDR2 (germline): LGHDT, YNNKEL (reference sequence). V lost 4 bases to trimming and J lost 8 bases, with 26 bases between them. This CDR3 contains 17 residues.

This clonotype was detected many times. The rearrangement uses TRBV4-1 and TRBJ2-3; weak D call: TRBD2 (6 bases). Germline V gives CDR1 MGHRA, CDR2 YSYEKL. Trimming removed 1 base from V and 2 bases from J, with 16 bases in between. This CDR3 spans 17 amino acids. The CDR3 protein is CASSQAGGRRITDTQYF. The DNA of the CDR3 is TGCGCCAGCAGCCAAGCCGGGGGACGGCGGATCACAGATACGCAGTATTTT.

The sample holds many counts of this clonotype. The chain joins TRBV3-1 to TRBJ1-1, with TRBD1 matching over 12 bases. The CDR3 contains 16 residues. CDR1 and CDR2 from the germline V gene are LGHDT and YNNKEL (reference sequence). The ends lost 4 bases at V and 3 bases at J; junction bases unmatched: 6. CDR3 nucleotide sequence: TGTGCCAGCAGCCCGGGACAGGGGGCTTTGGACACTGAAGCTTTCTTT. Translated, it gives CASSPGQGALDTEAFF. The whole variable domain, remainder taken from reference TRBV3-1 and TRBJ1-1, is DTAVSQTPKYLVTQMGNDKSIKCEQNLGHDTMYWYKQDSKKFLKIMFSYNNKELIINETVPNRFSPKSPDKAHLNLHINSLELGDSAVYFCASSPGQGALDTEAFFGQGTRLTVV.

This sequence joins TRBV6-6 and TRBJ1-5; 8 bases fit TRBD1. J lost 2 bases, V lost 8 bases, and 8 bases had no gene match. Looked up from germline, CDR1 is MNHNY and CDR2 is SVGAGI (reference sequence). The CDR3 spans 15 residues. The CDR3 region is CASLQTGDGNQPQHF. CDR3 nucleotides: TGTGCCAGCCTCCAGACAGGGGACGGCAATCAGCCCCAGCATTTT.

V is TRBV2 and J is TRBJ1-1; D gene ambiguous. Trimming took 5 bases from V and 0 from J, leaving 16 bases between them. The CDR3 has 16 residues. The germline CDR1 and CDR2 sequences are SNHLY and FYNNEI. CDR3 sequence reads: CASSSSRWPMNTEAFF. For the CDR3, the DNA is TGTGCCAGCAGTTCCTCCCGCTGGCCGATGAACACTGAAGCTTTCTTT. Looking up the rest from reference TRBV2 and TRBJ1-1 gives the full variable domain: EPEVTQTPSHQVTQMGQEVILRCVPISNHLYFYWYRQILGQKVEFLVSFYNNEISEKSEIFDDQFSVERPDGSNFTLKIRSTKLEDSAMYFCASSSSRWPMNTEAFFGQGTRLTVV.

V usage is TRBV21-1 and J usage is TRBJ2-1; the table assigns TRBD2, which was not confirmed against the DNA. TRBV21-1 is tagged as a pseudogene. This CDR3 has 16 amino acids. The CDR3, as DNA: TGTGCCAGCAGCAAAGTGGGCAGCGGCCCTTACAATGAGCAGTTCTTC. Its protein product is CASSKVGSGPYNEQFF.

This clonotype was observed a handful of times. The gene calls are TRBV18 and TRBJ1-2; D is unresolved. V was pared by 6 bases and J by 5 bases, with 13 bases between. Germline V lookup: CDR1 KGHSH, CDR2 LQKENI. The CDR3 runs 13 residues. The CDR3 nucleotides are TGTGCCAGCTCCCGGGATTCAATTTATGGCTACACCTTC. Protein: CASSRDSIYGYTF.

This clonotype was recorded many times. The genes are TRBV20-1 and TRBJ1-5; D gene uncertain. The length of the CDR3 is 12 residues. Germline V gives CDR1 DFQATT, CDR2 SNEGSKA (reference sequence). Trimming left V 3 bases short and J 5 bases short, with 8 bases between. The CDR3 sequence is CSASRTHQPQHF. The CDR3 region has the DNA TGCAGTGCTAGCCGCACGCATCAGCCCCAGCATTTT.

Many counts were recorded for this clonotype. The chain is built from TRBV2 and TRBJ2-3; D gene uncertain. Trimming pared 8 bases from V and 1 base from J, leaving 4 bases between. The CDR3 length is 11 residues. Germline V gene data show CDR1 as SNHLY and CDR2 as FYNNEI. The CDR3 nucleotides read TGTGCCAGCTGGGGCACAGATACGCAGTATTTT. Protein product: CASWGTDTQYF. Full variable domain (remainder filled in from reference TRBV2 and TRBJ2-3): EPEVTQTPSHQVTQMGQEVILRCVPISNHLYFYWYRQILGQKVEFLVSFYNNEISEKSEIFDDQFSVERPDGSNFTLKIRSTKLEDSAMYFCASWGTDTQYFGPGTRLTVL.

This clonotype was seen at least ten times. The chain recombines TRBV20-1 with TRBJ2-3; perhaps TRBD2 as D (5 bases). The CDR3 runs to 14 residues. Germline assignment: CDR1 DFQATT and CDR2 SNEGSKA (reference sequence). Trimming shortened V by 1 base and J by 3 bases, and 11 bases separated the two germline ends. The CDR3, as DNA: TGCAGTGCTAGAGTCCTAGCCCGAACAGATACGCAGTATTTT. It is translated as CSARVLARTDTQYF.

Of note for this clonotype: A read error is possible here, since a much larger clone lies one base away. The rearrangement joins TRBV5-4 to TRBJ2-7; 10 bases align to TRBD2. Germline lookup yields CDR1 SGHNT and CDR2 YYREEE (reference sequence). CDR3 length: 16 residues. The CDR3 DNA sequence: TGTGCCGGCAGCCGCGTCGGATTAGCGGGGGGCTACGAGCAGTACTTC. The encoded protein is CAGSRVGLAGGYEQYF.

For this clonotype: A much larger clonotype is one base distant, so this may be a read error. V is TRBV27 and J is TRBJ2-3, with D perhaps given as TRBD1 or TRBD2 (5 bases each). CDR1 is MNHEY and CDR2 is SMNVEV in the germline V gene (reference sequence). This CDR3 spans 17 amino acids. V lost 3 bases, J lost 5 bases, and 21 bases lay in between. CDR3 nucleotides: TGTGCCAGCAGTTTTACCGGGACCAATTGGGGCATAGATACGCAGTATTTT. Translated: CASSFTGTNWGIDTQYF.

This clonotype was detected ten times or more. The V call is TRBV29-1, the J call TRBJ2-1; 8 nucleotides align to TRBD1. V gave up 2 bases and J gave up 7 bases; unmatched junction bases: 10. The CDR3 sequence is 15 residues long. From germline, CDR1 is SQVTM and CDR2 ANQGSEA. The CDR3 nucleotides read TGCAGCGTTGAAAGAGGGAGGACAGGGTTAAATGAGCAGTTCTTC. This translates into CSVERGRTGLNEQFF.